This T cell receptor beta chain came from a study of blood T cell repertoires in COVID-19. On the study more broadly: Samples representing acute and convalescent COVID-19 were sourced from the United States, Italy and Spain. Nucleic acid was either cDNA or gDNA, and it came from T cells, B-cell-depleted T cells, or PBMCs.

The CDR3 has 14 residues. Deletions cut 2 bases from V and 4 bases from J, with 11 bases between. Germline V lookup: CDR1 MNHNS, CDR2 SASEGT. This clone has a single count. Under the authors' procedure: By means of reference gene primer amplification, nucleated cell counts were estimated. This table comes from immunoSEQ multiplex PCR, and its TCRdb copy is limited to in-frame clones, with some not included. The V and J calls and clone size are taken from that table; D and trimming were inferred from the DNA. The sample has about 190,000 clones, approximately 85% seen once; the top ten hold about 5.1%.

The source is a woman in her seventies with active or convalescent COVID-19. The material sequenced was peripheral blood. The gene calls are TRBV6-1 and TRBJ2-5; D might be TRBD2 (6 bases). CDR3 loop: CASSEFGGRETQYF. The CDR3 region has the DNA TGTGCCAGCAGTGAATTTGGAGGGCGAGAGACCCAGTACTTC.